This TCR beta chain was recovered during a study of CD8 T cells in Susac syndrome. Random hexamers primed reverse transcription of about 0.45 to 1 ug RNA. TCRdb redid the calling of the immunoSEQ multiplex PCR reads with MiXCR, one entry per CDR3 protein. The sample comprises about 200,000 distinct CDR3 sequences, about 91% of which are singletons, and approximately 0.09% rests with the top ten. This CDR3 region has 13 residues. The germline V and J ends were trimmed by 10 bases and 2 bases, with 14 bases remaining between them. CDR1 is SGHAT and CDR2 is FQNNGV in the germline V gene. The T cells that were sequenced for TCR beta were CD8+ and CD4+ cells from blood.

The receptor was derived from a human donor with Susac syndrome. J is TRBJ1-1 and V is TRBV11-2; possibly TRBD1 for D (5 bases). Sequenced input: CD4+ T cells from PBMCs. The CDR3: CATGAEINTEAFF. The CDR3 DNA reads TGTGCCACCGGGGCGGAGATAAACACTGAAGCTTTCTTT.